Reported below is one T cell receptor (beta chain). CDR1 and CDR2 (germline): LGHDT, YNNKEL (reference sequence). The CDR3 runs to 11 residues. Trimming stripped 2 bases from V and 8 bases from J, with 6 bases between. Sequencing used immunoSEQ multiplex PCR; TCRdb keeps in-frame clones, though not all of them. Among more than 90,000 clones listed, around nine tenths were seen once. The source of the sample is a study of control samples from healthy donors and cancer patients. This chain links TRBV3-1 (or the pseudogene TRBV3-2) with TRBJ1-2; D may be TRBD1 (5 bases). The receptor's source is a man aged 25-40 years in good health. The sequenced sample consisted of blood. This CDR3 is CASSQKGGYTF. The DNA for the CDR3 is TGTGCCAGCAGCCAAAAGGGGGGCTACACCTTC.